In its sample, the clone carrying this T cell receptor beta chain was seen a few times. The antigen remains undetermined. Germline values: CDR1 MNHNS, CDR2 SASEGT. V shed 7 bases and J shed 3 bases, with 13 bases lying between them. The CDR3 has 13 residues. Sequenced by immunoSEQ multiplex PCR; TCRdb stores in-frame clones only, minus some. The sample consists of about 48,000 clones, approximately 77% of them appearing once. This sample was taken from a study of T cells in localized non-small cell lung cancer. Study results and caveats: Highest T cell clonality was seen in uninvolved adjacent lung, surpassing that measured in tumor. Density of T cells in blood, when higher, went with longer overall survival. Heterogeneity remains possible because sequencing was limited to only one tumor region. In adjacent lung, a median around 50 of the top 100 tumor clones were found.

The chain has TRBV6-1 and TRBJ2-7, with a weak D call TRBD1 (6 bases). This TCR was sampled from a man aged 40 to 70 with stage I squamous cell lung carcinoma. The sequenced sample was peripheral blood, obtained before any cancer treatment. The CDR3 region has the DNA TGTGCCAGCACCCACCGACAGGACTACGAGCAGTACTTC. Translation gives CASTHRQDYEQYF.